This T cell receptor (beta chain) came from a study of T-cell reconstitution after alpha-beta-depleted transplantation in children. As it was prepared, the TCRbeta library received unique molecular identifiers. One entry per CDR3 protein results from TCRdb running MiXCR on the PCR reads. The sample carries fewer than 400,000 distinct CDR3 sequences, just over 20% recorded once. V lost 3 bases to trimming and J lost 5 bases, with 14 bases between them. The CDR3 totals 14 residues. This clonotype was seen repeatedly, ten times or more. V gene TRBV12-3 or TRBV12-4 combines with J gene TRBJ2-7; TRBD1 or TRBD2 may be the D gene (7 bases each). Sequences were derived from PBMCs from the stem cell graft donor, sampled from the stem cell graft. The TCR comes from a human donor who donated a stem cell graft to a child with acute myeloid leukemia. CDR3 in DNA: TGTGCCAGCAGTTTTTTGACAGGGAGGGACGAGCAGTACTTC. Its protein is CASSFLTGRDEQYF.